A selection of T cell receptor beta chains follows, all from one sample in a study of shared clonotypes between healthy human individuals. Profiled with immunoSEQ multiplex PCR; TCRdb holds only in-frame clones, not every one. The sample records around 1.9 million clones, roughly 91% being singletons. The source material was naive CD8+ T cells from PBMCs. The receptors were gathered from a man aged 18 to 30 in good health. Some clones in this sample may be carry-over from other donors' samples. Each CDR3 is given with its conserved first and last residue. D genes are given only for firm matches. Part of the rows lack a size; the others show once, few, many or a class for expanded clones.

j_call v_call clone_size d_call cdr3_aa cdr3_nt
TRBJ1-2 TRBV6-6 . . CASSYSGGGYTF TGTGCCAGCAGTTACTCAGGGGGTGGCTACACCTTC
TRBJ1-2 TRBV30 few TRBD1 CAWSWDRLLDGYTF TGTGCCTGGAGTTGGGACAGGCTCCTCGATGGCTACACCTTC
TRBJ2-1 TRBV19 . TRBD2 CASSIGTSGWGGDEQFF TGTGCCAGTAGTATCGGGACTAGCGGGTGGGGCGGCGATGAGCAGTTCTTC
TRBJ2-3 TRBV7-3 . TRBD2 CASSRRKREPSTDTQYF TGTGCCAGCAGCCGACGAAAGCGGGAGCCTAGCACAGATACGCAGTATTTT
TRBJ1-1 TRBV19 . . CASHFKGGITEAFF TGTGCCAGTCACTTTAAAGGGGGAATCACTGAAGCTTTCTTT
TRBJ2-7 TRBV27 . . CASSLSRTYEQYF TGTGCCAGCAGTTTAAGTCGGACCTACGAGCAGTACTTC
TRBJ1-2 TRBV28 . . CASSGRGPFVGYTF TGTGCCAGCAGCGGACGGGGCCCCTTCGTTGGCTACACCTTC
TRBJ1-1 TRBV12-5 . . CASGPDSRYTEAFF TGTGCTAGTGGCCCGGACAGCCGATACACTGAAGCTTTCTTT
TRBJ1-4 TRBV28 . TRBD1 CASRVFSGQGRKELFF TGTGCCAGCAGGGTATTCTCGGGACAGGGGAGGAAGGAACTGTTTTTT
TRBJ2-7 TRBV5-6 . . CASSLAGTGRMREQYF TGTGCCAGCAGCTTGGCCGGAACAGGGAGGATGAGGGAGCAGTACTTC
TRBJ2-5 TRBV2 . TRBD2 CASAGTSGKQETQYF TGTGCCAGCGCTGGGACTAGCGGGAAACAAGAGACCCAGTACTTC
TRBJ2-3 TRBV9 . . CASSVLTGGTDTQYF TGTGCCAGCAGCGTATTAACGGGAGGCACAGATACGCAGTATTTT
TRBJ1-5 TRBV6-1 . . CASTEGFSNQPQHF TGTGCCAGCACTGAGGGGTTCAGCAATCAGCCCCAGCATTTT
TRBJ1-5 TRBV28 once . CASSYRDADNQPQHF TGTGCCAGCAGCTACCGGGACGCCGACAATCAGCCCCAGCATTTT
TRBJ2-6 TRBV19 few . CASSISDSGANVLTF TGTGCCAGTAGTATATCAGACTCTGGGGCCAACGTCCTGACTTTC
TRBJ1-5 TRBV9 once . CASSATGGNQPQHF TGTGCCAGCAGCGCAACAGGAGGAAATCAGCCCCAGCATTTT
TRBJ2-7 TRBV6-6 once . CASRGDTTPPYEQYF TGTGCCAGCAGAGGGGACACTACACCTCCCTACGAGCAGTACTTC
TRBJ2-1 TRBV5-1 once TRBD2 CASSLRASGYNEQFF TGCGCCAGCAGCTTGCGGGCTAGCGGGTACAATGAGCAGTTCTTC
TRBJ2-7 TRBV30 once . CAWRPWGAYEQYF TGTGCCTGGAGACCCTGGGGGGCCTACGAGCAGTACTTC
TRBJ1-2 TRBV28 . . CASTLVGADGYTF TGTGCCAGCACTCTGGTGGGGGCGGATGGCTACACCTTC
TRBJ2-7 TRBV27 . . CASSLKKWGFGYEQYF TGTGCCAGCAGTTTAAAAAAGTGGGGGTTCGGGTACGAGCAGTACTTC
TRBJ2-7 TRBV28 . TRBD1 CASSYLDRGPQYF TGTGCCAGCAGTTATCTGGACAGGGGGCCGCAGTACTTC
TRBJ1-3 TRBV6-5 . . CASSADEGNTIYF TGTGCCAGCAGTGCGGACGAGGGAAACACCATATATTTT
TRBJ2-7 TRBV28 once . CASSSGRRYEQYF TGTGCCAGCAGTTCCGGCAGACGCTACGAGCAGTACTTC
TRBJ2-7 TRBV9 . TRBD1 CASSVEGGTGDYEQYF TGTGCCAGCAGCGTAGAAGGAGGGACAGGGGACTACGAGCAGTACTTC
TRBJ2-1 TRBV7-9 . . CASSSWGNEQFF TGTGCCAGCAGCTCATGGGGGAATGAGCAGTTCTTC
TRBJ2-7 TRBV7-9 . . CASSLGQGPSYEQYF TGTGCCAGCAGCTTAGGGCAGGGGCCATCCTACGAGCAGTACTTC
TRBJ2-5 TRBV7-9 . . CASGSLGDGQETQYF TGTGCCAGCGGAAGCTTAGGCGACGGACAAGAGACCCAGTACTTC
TRBJ2-5 TRBV11-2 . . CASSLVARIQETQYF TGTGCCAGCAGCTTAGTAGCGAGGATCCAAGAGACCCAGTACTTC
TRBJ1-1 TRBV5-1 . . CASSLGRASGVSTEAFF TGCGCCAGCAGCCTAGGGAGGGCCAGTGGGGTGAGCACTGAAGCTTTCTTT
TRBJ2-7 TRBV5-6 . . CASSLLDRDEQYF TGTGCCAGCAGCTTGCTAGACCGAGACGAGCAGTACTTC
TRBJ2-7 TRBV5-6 . . CASSRDILSYEQYF TGTGCCAGCAGCCGGGACATCCTCTCCTACGAGCAGTACTTC
TRBJ2-7 TRBV19 . TRBD2 CASSTRASGTTYEQYF TGTGCCAGTAGTACCCGGGCTAGCGGGACAACCTACGAGCAGTACTTC
TRBJ2-1 TRBV27 . TRBD1 CASSSPTGVNEQFF TGTGCCAGCAGTTCCCCGACAGGGGTCAATGAGCAGTTCTTC
TRBJ2-2 TRBV4-1 . . CASSQGPPRSGPNTGELFF TGCGCCAGCAGCCAAGGGCCCCCGAGGAGCGGGCCGAACACCGGGGAGCTGTTTTTT
TRBJ1-2 TRBV18 . TRBD1 CASSPPTGRDYGYTF TGTGCCAGCTCACCACCGACAGGGCGCGACTATGGCTACACCTTC